These T cell receptor delta chains were read from a single sample in a study of gamma-delta T cells after stem cell transplantation. TCRdb re-called the RT-PCR reads through CATT. The sample consists of about 1,500 delta-chain clones, around 5.4% of them appearing once. The sequenced sample consisted of gamma-delta T cells. The source is a human donor. It is not recorded whose cells these are; they may come from a transplant donor. The CDR3 runs from the conserved cysteine through the conserved F or W. Each record gives: V gene, J gene, clone size, D gene, CDR3 DNA, CDR3 protein. D genes are given only for firm matches. The size entry is marked missing in some rows and otherwise reads once, few, many or a size class.

TRDV2	TRDJ1	.	TRDD3	TGTGCCTGTGACACCGTGTCTACTGGGGGATACTTGGAAACCGATAAACTCATCTTT	CACDTVSTGGYLETDKLIF
TRDV2	TRDJ3	large	TRDD3	TGTGCCTGTGACACCGTGGCTGGGGGGTATTCGAGCTCCTGGGACACCCGACAGATGTTTTTC	CACDTVAGGYSSSWDTRQMFF
TRDV1	TRDJ2	large	.	TGTGCTCTTGGGGAACCGACAGCACAACTCTTCTTT	CALGEPTAQLFF
TRDV2	TRDJ1	medium-sized	.	TGTGCCTGTGTCCCACTAATCTCTTCACTCCCGTCACTTGGGGATGTAGCCACCGATAAACTCATCTTT	CACVPLISSLPSLGDVATDKLIF
TRDV2	TRDJ1	few	TRDD3	TGTGCCTGCGACACCGTCTGGGGGAACGAGTACACCGATAAACTCATTTTT	CACDTVWGNEYTDKLIF
TRDV1	TRDJ1	large	.	TGTGCTCTTGGGGAACCAGGCTTTTCCCCTTACTTGGCTTACACCGATAAACTCATCTTT	CALGEPGFSPYLAYTDKLIF
TRDV1	TRDJ1	few	TRDD3	TGTGCTCTTGGGGACGACCATTCCTGGGGGACCCTACTTACTATTCATCTGACCGATAAACTCATCTTT	CALGDDHSWGTLLTIHLTDKLIF
TRDV2	TRDJ1	few	.	TGTGCCTGTGACACCGTGTCGACTTCGCCCGATAAACTCATCTTT	CACDTVSTSPDKLIF
TRDV2	TRDJ1	.	TRDD3	TGTGCCTGTGACACCGTCTCGAAACTGGGGGAGAGCACCGATAAACTCATCTTT	CACDTVSKLGESTDKLIF
TRDV2	TRDJ1	medium-sized	TRDD3	TGTGCCTGTGACACCTCACCTGGGGGCACCGATAAACTCATCTTT	CACDTSPGGTDKLIF
TRDV2	TRDJ1	.	TRDD3	TGTGCCTGTGACACCGTGTCTGGGGGTCCCCCTCTGGGCGATAAACTCATCTTT	CACDTVSGGPPLGDKLIF
TRDV2	TRDJ1	.	.	TGTGCCTGTGACAGCGTGATTGGGGATCAAAGAATACATACGTACACCGATAAACTCATCTTT	CACDSVIGDQRIHTYTDKLIF
TRDV2	TRDJ1	.	TRDD3	TGTGCCTGTGACACACTGGGGGATATTCGGGCGGCCGATAAACTCATCTTT	CACDTLGDIRAADKLIF
TRDV2	TRDJ3	.	.	TGTGCCTGTGACCGGGTTCCTCCCGGGAGCTCCTGGGACACCCGACAGATGTTTTTC	CACDRVPPGSSWDTRQMFF
TRDV2	TRDJ1	few	TRDD3	TGTGCCTGTGACCCACTGGGGGAAACCGATAAACTCATCTTT	CACDPLGETDKLIF
TRDV1	TRDJ1	large	.	TGTGCTCTTGGGGTCCGGCCTTCCTATGCGGCCTGGGGGTTCCTTTCCTCTTCCGATAAACTCATCTTT	CALGVRPSYAAWGFLSSSDKLIF
TRDV2	TRDJ1	.	TRDD3	TGTGCCTGTGACACGGTAGCTGGGGGATACGTCCGGAACCCTGTCGATAAACTCATCTTT	CACDTVAGGYVRNPVDKLIF
TRDV3	TRDJ1	medium-sized	.	TGTGCCTTCCGGGCGGGGGTCCCGTACACCGATAAACTCATCTTT	CAFRAGVPYTDKLIF
TRDV2	TRDJ1	few	TRDD3	TGTGCCTGTGTCCCACTAATCTCTTCACTCCCGTCACTGGGGGATTCTGATAAACTCATCTTT	CACVPLISSLPSLGDSDKLIF
TRDV1	TRDJ1	medium-sized	TRDD3	TGTGCTCTTGGGGAACGGGTCCTACCAGTCCTTTGGACTGGGGGATCCCCTCCCAGCCAGACCGATAAACTCATCTTT	CALGERVLPVLWTGGSPPSQTDKLIF
TRDV1	TRDJ4	large	TRDD3	TGTGCTCTTGGGGGGGAGTTCCTTCCTCCCCTACTGGGGGATGGATCGCGTTCACCCCTGATCTTT	CALGGEFLPPLLGDGSRSPLIF
TRDV2	TRDJ1	.	.	TGTGCCTGTGACACCGTAGGGGTTCGCGATAAACTCATCTTT	CACDTVGVRDKLIF
TRDV1	TRDJ1	medium-sized	TRDD3	TGTGCTCTTGGGGCCTTCCTCCTTGGGGGATACACGAGAAGGGAAAGACACTCCGATAAACTCATCTTT	CALGAFLLGGYTRRERHSDKLIF
TRDV2	TRDJ1	.	TRDD3	TGTGCCTGTGACACCCTGATGGGGATACGCGGGGACACCGATAAACTCATCTTT	CACDTLMGIRGDTDKLIF
TRDV2	TRDJ1	.	TRDD3	TGTGCCTGCGACACCGTTCAATCTGGGGGAAACTGGGACACCGATAAACTCATCTTT	CACDTVQSGGNWDTDKLIF
TRDV2	TRDJ1	hyperexpanded	.	TGTGCCTGTGACACCGTGCAGATTGGGGAAACCGATAAACTCATCTTT	CACDTVQIGETDKLIF
TRDV2	TRDJ1	few	.	TGTGCCTGTGACTCTCTTAGGCGGGGGAACCTCTCTCACACCGATAAACTCATCTTT	CACDSLRRGNLSHTDKLIF
TRDV2	TRDJ3	medium-sized	TRDD3	TGTGCCTGTGACACACTGGGGGAGAGCTCCTGGGACACCCGACAGATGTTTTTC	CACDTLGESSWDTRQMFF
TRDV2	TRDJ1	few	.	TGTGCCTGTGACACCGCAGCTAGGGGACCCCTTATCACCGATAAACTCATCTTT	CACDTAARGPLITDKLIF
TRDV2	TRDJ1	.	.	TGTGCCTGTGACACCGTCTCCTCCGGCCTCGAACTGGGTGATACAATCGCTAAACTCATCTTT	CACDTVSSGLELGDTIAKLIF
TRDV2	TRDJ1	.	.	TGTGCCTGTGACACACTGACGGGGACACGGACCCCTGAGTCCTTAGATAAACTCATCTTT	CACDTLTGTRTPESLDKLIF
TRDV2	TRDJ3	.	TRDD3	TGTGCCTGTGACACCGTAGTGGGGGATACGCCCGGCTGGGACACCCGACAGATGTTTTTC	CACDTVVGDTPGWDTRQMFF
TRDV2	TRDJ1	.	TRDD3	TGTGCCTGTGACTCGGTCGGTACTGGGGGACCCTACACCGATAAACTCATCTTT	CACDSVGTGGPYTDKLIF
TRDV2	TRDJ4	large	TRDD3	TGTGCCTGTGACGGACTGGGGGATAGTGAACCCCTGATCTTT	CACDGLGDSEPLIF
TRDV2	TRDJ1	few	TRDD3	TGTGCCTGTGACACACTGACGGGGATACGGACCCCCGATTCCTTAGATACACTCATCTTT	CACDTLTGIRTPDSLDTLIF
TRDV2	TRDJ1	few	TRDD3	TGTGCCTGTGACGTCTGGGGGATAAGCACCGATAAACTCATCTTT	CACDVWGISTDKLIF
TRDV2	TRDJ1	few	.	TGTGCCTGTGACACCGCTGCGGGACGCCGGTACACCGATAAACTCATCTTT	CACDTAAGRRYTDKLIF
TRDV2	TRDJ3	few	TRDD3	TGTGCCTGTGACGCCATCTGGGGGCCTGACTCCTGGGACACCCGACAGATGTTTTTC	CACDAIWGPDSWDTRQMFF
TRDV2	TRDJ1	.	TRDD3	TGTGCCTGTGACACCGTCTCCTACCGTTCTACTGGGGGATATGACGATAAACTCATCTTT	CACDTVSYRSTGGYDDKLIF
TRDV2	TRDJ1	large	TRDD3	TGTGCCTGTGACACACTGACGGGGATACGGACCCCCGAGTCCTTAGATAAACTCATCTTT	CACDTLTGIRTPESLDKLIF
TRDV2	TRDJ1	large	.	TGTGCCTGTGACACCGCTGGGTACAAATCCCCCACCGATAAACTCATCTTT	CACDTAGYKSPTDKLIF
TRDV2	TRDJ3	medium-sized	TRDD3	TGTGCCTGTGACGTCCTGGGGGACAGCTCCTGGGACACCCGACAGATGTTTTTC	CACDVLGDSSWDTRQMFF